These 24 T cell receptor beta chains were all obtained from the same sample, sequenced in a study of T cell responses to AZD1222 COVID-19 vaccine. This table comes from immunoSEQ multiplex PCR, and its TCRdb copy is limited to in-frame clones, with some not included. The table has about 130,000 clones, about 93% seen once. The sequencing here drew on peripheral blood, taken 28 days after the second AZD1222 dose. The receptors come from an adult who received the AZD1222 COVID-19 vaccine.

This rearrangement joins TRBV6-4 to TRBJ2-7; D gene unclear. The CDR3 is 11 amino acids. Trimming removed 4 bases from V and 2 bases from J, with 3 bases in between. Germline V gene sequence: CDR1 MRHNA, CDR2 SNTAGT. Here the CDR3 DNA reads TGTGCCAGCAGTGGTCCCTACGAGCAGTACTTC. As protein: CASSGPYEQYF.

The chain has TRBV4-1 and TRBJ2-7; 9 bases are shared with TRBD1. Trimming removed 4 bases from V and 6 bases from J; junction bases left unmatched: 10. Germline loops: CDR1 MGHRA, CDR2 YSYEKL. CDR3 length: 15 amino acids. The CDR3 region is CASSPPGTGNGEQYF. The CDR3, as DNA: TGCGCCAGCAGCCCCCCCGGGACAGGGAACGGCGAGCAGTACTTC.

The genes are TRBV25-1 and TRBJ1-2; 8 bases map to TRBD1. The CDR3 length is 15 residues. CDR1 and CDR2 (germline): MGHDK, SYGVNS. V gave up 1 base and J gave up 6 bases; unmatched junction bases: 7. The CDR3 region has the DNA TGTGCCAGCAGTGAATTGGCAGGGGGCGGGGATGGCTACACCTTC. It translates to CASSELAGGGDGYTF.

V and J are TRBV18 and TRBJ1-5; maybe TRBD1 (5 bases). The V gene lost 3 bases and the J gene lost 0 bases, with 9 bases spanning the gap. This CDR3 has 15 amino acids. Germline CDR1 is KGHSH and CDR2 is LQKENI. CDR3 bases: TGTGCCAGCTCACCTCAGGGATATAGCAATCAGCCCCAGCATTTT. This gives the protein CASSPQGYSNQPQHF.

The chain combines TRBV7-2 with TRBJ2-5; D gene ambiguous. CDR1 and CDR2 from the germline V gene are SGHTA and FQGNSA. The CDR3 has 13 amino acids. Trimming pared 1 base from V and 5 bases from J, leaving 8 bases between. The CDR3, as DNA: TGTGCCAGCAGCTTAGGGCCTCGGGAGACCCAGTACTTC. This sequence encodes CASSLGPRETQYF.

The chain is built from TRBV6-1 and TRBJ1-6; weak D call: TRBD1 (6 bases). The CDR3 loop spans 15 amino acids. In germline, CDR1 is MNHNS, CDR2 SASEGT. The V end lost 1 base, the J end lost 14 bases, and 18 bases lay between the germline ends. Here the CDR3 reads CASSEEEGVLWALHF. The CDR3 DNA is TGTGCCAGCAGTGAAGAAGAGGGGGTTCTGTGGGCCCTCCACTTT.

V and J are TRBV18 and TRBJ2-3, with D maybe TRBD2 (7 bases). The germline gives CDR1 KGHSH, CDR2 LQKENI. The V end lost 1 base, the J end lost 0 bases, and 11 bases lay between the germline ends. The CDR3 runs to 16 residues. CDR3 sequence: CASSPRGGYSTDTQYF. CDR3 DNA: TGTGCCAGCTCACCACGGGGGGGCTATAGCACAGATACGCAGTATTTT. Filled out from reference TRBV18 and TRBJ2-3, the complete variable domain reads NAGVMQNPRHLVRRRGQEARLRCSPMKGHSHVYWYRQLPEEGLKFMVYLQKENIIDESGMPKERFSAEFPKEGPSILRIQQVVRGDSAAYFCASSPRGGYSTDTQYFGPGTRLTVL.

The V and J genes are TRBV19 and TRBJ2-2; possibly TRBD1 for D (6 bases). Germline CDR1 and CDR2: LNHDA and SQIVND (reference sequence). The CDR3 is 14 amino acids. Trimming shortened V by 7 bases and J by 4 bases, and 13 bases separated the two germline ends. CDR3 DNA sequence: TGTGCCAGTACAGTGGTAGGGGGCACCGGGGAGCTGTTTTTT. The encoded protein is CASTVVGGTGELFF.

The J gene is TRBJ1-1, the V gene TRBV7-3; D perhaps matches TRBD1 (6 bases). The CDR3 runs to 15 residues. The V end lost 3 bases, the J end lost 5 bases, and 16 bases lay between the germline ends. CDR1 and CDR2 (germline): SGHTA, FQGTGA. DNA of the CDR3: TGTGCCAGCAGCTTGTTTGGGCAGGGGAGTACTGAAGCTTTCTTT. Protein product: CASSLFGQGSTEAFF.

The chain carries TRBV3-1 (or the pseudogene TRBV3-2) and TRBJ2-1; tentatively, D is TRBD2 (5 bases). The V and J ends lost 1 base and 0 bases respectively, with 10 bases between them. Germline CDR1 is LGHDT and CDR2 is YNNKEL (reference sequence). The CDR3 consists of 16 residues. Here the CDR3 reads CASSQVVGVSYNEQFF. The CDR3 bases are TGTGCCAGCAGCCAAGTTGTCGGGGTCTCCTACAATGAGCAGTTCTTC.

This chain uses TRBV30 with TRBJ1-2, with a weak D call TRBD1 (5 bases). The CDR3 extends over 14 amino acids. V was clipped by 1 base and J by 3 bases, with 12 bases between them. The germline V gene has CDR1 GTSNPN and CDR2 SVGIG (reference sequence). Written as DNA, the CDR3 is TGTGCCTGGAGTGCGGCAGGGAGGGACTATGGCTACACCTTC. This sequence encodes CAWSAAGRDYGYTF.

The chain couples TRBV19 to TRBJ2-7; TRBD1 matches 7 bases. The CDR3 covers 15 residues. Germline V gene lookup returns CDR1 LNHDA and CDR2 SQIVND (reference sequence). J lost 6 bases, V lost 10 bases, and 18 bases had no gene match. The CDR3 nucleotides read TGTGCCACTACGACAGGGAGAGGCGGGTTTGGCGAGCAGTACTTC. It translates to CATTTGRGGFGEQYF.

The V and J genes are TRBV27 and TRBJ1-2; D is ambiguous. Germline-derived CDR1 and CDR2 are MNHEY and SMNVEV (reference sequence). This CDR3 spans 13 amino acids. V was pared by 5 bases and J by 0 bases, with 7 bases between. The CDR3 DNA sequence: TGTGCCAGCAGTCAAACGGCTAACTATGGCTACACCTTC. As protein: CASSQTANYGYTF.

The count of this clone is one. The chain has TRBV28 and TRBJ1-1; 10 bases are a match to TRBD1. This CDR3 region has 14 residues. Germline V gene data show CDR1 as MDHEN and CDR2 as SYDVKM. With V trimmed by 5 bases and J by 6 bases, 6 bases remained unmatched. The chain's CDR3 is CASSPGQGVPEAFF. In DNA form, the CDR3 reads TGTGCCAGCAGTCCAGGACAGGGGGTTCCTGAAGCTTTCTTT.

The chain employs TRBV9 and TRBJ2-5; possible D gene TRBD2, 7 bases. The CDR3 contains 18 residues. Between the trimmed V and J ends, which lost 4 bases and 7 bases, there was a span of 29 bases. The germline V gene encodes CDR1 SGDLS and CDR2 YYNGEE. The CDR3 sequence: CASSPDFWGGPLIGTQYF. As DNA, the CDR3 is TGTGCCAGCAGCCCGGACTTCTGGGGGGGGCCGCTGATAGGGACCCAGTACTTC.

The rearrangement joins TRBV5-6 to TRBJ2-7; D might be TRBD1 (5 bases). Germline V gives CDR1 SGHDT, CDR2 YYEEEE. V dropped 3 bases and J dropped 0 bases, with 10 bases sitting between them. The length of the CDR3 is 14 residues. CDR3 residues: CASSSGAGSYEQYF. CDR3 nucleotide sequence: TGTGCCAGCAGCTCTGGGGCAGGCTCCTACGAGCAGTACTTC.

The chain is built from TRBV9 and TRBJ1-2; D uncertain. Trimming removed 4 bases at V and 8 bases at J, with 15 bases between. Looked up from germline, CDR1 is SGDLS and CDR2 is YYNGEE. There are 13 residues in the CDR3. This CDR3 is CASSPPGPRGYTF. The CDR3, as DNA: TGTGCCAGCAGCCCGCCCGGGCCCAGAGGCTACACCTTC.

The CDR3 region has the DNA TGTGCCAGCAGTTCCCAGGGAACTAATTCACCCCTCCACTTT. Encoded protein: CASSSQGTNSPLHF. V usage is TRBV6-5 and J usage is TRBJ1-6; weak D call: TRBD1 (5 bases). Looked up from germline, CDR1 is MNHEY and CDR2 is SVGAGI. Trimming stripped 4 bases from V and 6 bases from J, with 10 bases between. CDR3 length equals 14 residues.

V is TRBV11-3 and J is TRBJ1-6; D is perhaps TRBD1 (5 bases). V was trimmed by 5 bases and J by 7 bases, leaving 12 bases between them. The CDR3 covers 14 residues. CDR1 is SGHNT, CDR2 YENEEA, per germline. The CDR3 nucleotides read TGTGCCAGCAGCATCCGGGGGTGGAATTCACCCCTCCACTTT. Its protein product is CASSIRGWNSPLHF.

The chain links TRBV2 to TRBJ1-4; no reliable D call. This CDR3 comprises 11 residues. V shed 5 bases and J shed 12 bases, with 10 bases lying between them. CDR1 and CDR2 (germline): SNHLY, FYNNEI. As DNA, the CDR3 is TGTGCCAGCAGTTTCCACGAGGAACTGTTTTTT. Protein sequence: CASSFHEELFF.

This chain uses TRBV6-2 or TRBV6-3 with TRBJ2-7; TRBD2 is a possible D gene (5 bases). There are 13 residues in the CDR3. Germline CDR1 reads MNHEY; CDR2 reads SVGEGT. Trimming cost V 0 bases and J 5 bases, with 8 bases left between them. The CDR3 loop is CASSYSNGDEQYF. For the CDR3, the DNA is TGTGCCAGCAGTTACTCGAACGGGGACGAGCAGTACTTC.

The chain has TRBV24-1 and TRBJ1-1; 8 bases fit TRBD1. Per germline, CDR1 KGHDR and CDR2 SFDVKD. The CDR3 is made up of 16 amino acids. J gave up 5 bases and V 7 bases, and 14 bases lay outside the gene matches. CDR3 amino acids: CATRKTDGTGGTEAFF. CDR3 DNA: TGTGCCACCAGGAAAACTGACGGGACAGGAGGAACTGAAGCTTTCTTT.

The chain links TRBV18 to TRBJ2-1; 8 nucleotides agree with TRBD1. CDR3 length: 12 amino acids. V lost 4 bases and J lost 7; bases outside the gene matches: 0. CDR1 is KGHSH and CDR2 is LQKENI in the germline V gene. CDR3: CASSRDRNEQFF. The DNA for the CDR3 is TGTGCCAGCTCACGGGACAGGAATGAGCAGTTCTTC.

This sequence joins TRBV7-2 and TRBJ2-5; D unresolved. Germline V lookup: CDR1 SGHTA, CDR2 FQGNSA. The V gene lost 5 bases and the J gene lost 4 bases, with 14 bases spanning the gap. The CDR3 loop spans 14 amino acids. The CDR3 reads CASSQGTGLETQYF. DNA of the CDR3: TGTGCCAGCAGCCAAGGAACCGGATTAGAGACCCAGTACTTC.